The following is a T cell receptor beta chain sequence with its context. The antigen remains undetermined. This entry comes from a study of cytomegalovirus exposure and HLA in healthy donors. Though nominally healthy at sampling, donors likely had unrecorded immune exposures. The germline gives CDR1 MGHRA, CDR2 YSYEKL. Trimming removed 0 bases at V and 2 bases at J, with 10 bases between. This CDR3 has 15 amino acids. Regarding the study as a whole: The authors considered a cluster of highly shared sequence variants likely to be a sequencing artifact. Apart from CMV serostatus, no immune exposure information was available. In vitro confirmation showed a few CMV-associated chains to be CMV antigen specific.

Primers included in the PCR were 60 Vbeta and 13 Jbeta primers. Some clones are missing from TCRdb's copy, which holds only in-frame ones; the method was immunoSEQ multiplex PCR. The repertoire consists of just under 65,000 clones, with just under 80% occurring once and the leading ten covering approximately 4.2%. Material for sequencing was PBMCs. This chain connects TRBV4-1 to TRBJ1-2; no firm D call. This TCR derives from a woman aged 25 to 39 in good health and CMV-seronegative. This chain's CDR3 is CASSQETQVNYGYTF. CDR3 sequence (DNA): TGCGCCAGCAGCCAAGAGACCCAGGTGAACTATGGCTACACCTTC.